These 27 T cell receptor beta chains were sequenced from one sample in a study of response to subunit inactivated influenza vaccine (dated by TCRdb to between 2017 and 2018). The library came from RT-PCR. Sequencer: Illumina HiSeq 2500. TCRdb ran its own pipeline on the public reads, namely fastp trimming at Q25 and MiXCR clone calling, and kept in-frame beta chains. Every entry covers one CDR3 protein and lists the most common genes and DNA from its rows. The sample table holds about 190,000 distinct CDR3 sequences, of which 13% to 15% were seen once. The ten largest make up roughly 24% of the sample. Sequencing was performed on CD8+ T cells sorted from PBMCs, taken about 5 days after vaccination. All receptors come from a man in his fifties who received an inactivated influenza vaccine. Donor details come from another sample of the same person, matched by shared clones.

There are a few counts of this clonotype. One end of the junction does not line up with germline, which may come from a read error. The chain carries TRBV28 and TRBJ2-7; maybe TRBD2 (7 bases). The CDR3 contains 12 residues. Germline V gives CDR1 MDHEN, CDR2 SYDVKM. CDR3 region: CASRRGAGHGVF. CDR3 DNA sequence: TGTGCCAGCCGCCGGGGGGCAGGCCACGGAGTTTTC.

Only a few counts were recorded for this clonotype. This chain connects TRBV20-1 to TRBJ2-7, with 8 bases matching TRBD1. V lost 1 base to trimming and J lost 3 bases; unmatched junction nucleotides: 8. Germline lookup yields CDR1 DFQATT and CDR2 SNEGSKA (reference sequence). The CDR3 is 15 amino acids. The CDR3 nucleotides read TGCAGTGCTAGAGCCGCCGGGACAGGTGTCTACGAGCAGTACTTC. Amino acids: CSARAAGTGVYEQYF.

This chain joins TRBV14 and TRBJ2-6; TRBD1 is a possible D gene (5 bases). Deletions cut 1 base from V and 2 bases from J, with 6 bases between. The germline gives CDR1 SGHDN, CDR2 FVKESK. This CDR3 is built from 15 residues. The CDR3 sequence: CASSQVRAGANVLTF. In DNA, the CDR3 is TGTGCCAGCAGCCAAGTCAGGGCTGGGGCCAACGTCCTGACTTTC.

This clonotype was counted only a few times. The V call is TRBV7-2, the J call TRBJ2-5; D perhaps matches TRBD2 (5 bases). The ends were cut back, 5 bases at V and 3 bases at J, with 16 bases in the middle. CDR3 length: 15 amino acids. The V gene's germline CDR1 is SGHTA and CDR2 FQGNSA. CDR3 nucleotide sequence: TGTGCCAGCAGCGAGGACTTTTCATACGAAGAGACCCAGTACTTC. It translates to CASSEDFSYEETQYF.

This clonotype was counted a few times. The genes are TRBV7-9 and TRBJ2-7, with a tentative D call TRBD1 (6 bases). Germline CDR1 is SEHNR and CDR2 is FQNEAQ (reference sequence). Trimming stripped 5 bases from V and 3 bases from J, with 11 bases between. The CDR3 contains 13 residues. The CDR3 nucleotides read TGTGCCAGCAGCGCCGGACAGAGCTACGAGCAGTACTTC. Encoded protein: CASSAGQSYEQYF.

Only a few counts were recorded for this clonotype. The chain recombines TRBV20-1 with TRBJ2-7, with D possibly matching TRBD2 (5 bases). V dropped 5 bases and J dropped 7 bases, with 12 bases sitting between them. In germline, CDR1 is DFQATT, CDR2 SNEGSKA (reference sequence). The CDR3 totals 11 residues. The CDR3: CSAWTGGEQYF. The CDR3 nucleotides read TGCAGTGCTTGGACGGGCGGGGAGCAGTACTTC.

This clonotype has more than one count but fewer than ten. The chain combines TRBV3-1 with TRBJ2-3; D ambiguous. In germline, CDR1 is LGHDT, CDR2 YNNKEL (reference sequence). V lost 0 bases and J 6 bases, leaving 19 bases between the germline ends. The CDR3 runs 17 residues. CDR3 loop: CASSQDVGRMHKDTQYF. The CDR3 DNA is TGTGCCAGCAGCCAAGATGTAGGGCGGATGCACAAGGATACGCAGTATTTT.

In this sample, this clonotype turned up a few times. The chain has TRBV7-6 and TRBJ1-1; D remains ambiguous. This CDR3 contains 15 residues. V was pared by 2 bases and J by 1 base, with 11 bases between. Per germline, CDR1 SGHVS and CDR2 FNYEAQ. The CDR3 DNA reads as TGTGCCAGCAGCTTACTGAGGCACCCGAACACTGAAGCTTTCTTT. Protein sequence: CASSLLRHPNTEAFF.

This clonotype occurred many times. The chain combines TRBV4-3 with TRBJ2-3; TRBD2 matches 7 bases. The CDR3 contains 16 residues. CDR1 and CDR2 from the germline V gene are LGHNA and YSLEER. V shed 3 bases, J shed 6 bases, and the junction held 12 bases outside the gene matches. The CDR3 protein is CASSQGGGLREDTQYF. The CDR3, as DNA: TGCGCCAGCAGCCAGGGGGGGGGTTTGAGAGAGGATACGCAGTATTTT.

The V call is TRBV4-2, the J call TRBJ2-7; D is uncertain. Germline CDR1 reads LGHNA; CDR2 reads YNFKEQ. V was pared by 4 bases and J by 4 bases, with 11 bases between. This CDR3 region has 13 residues. The CDR3 spells CASSPTDGYEQYF. Here the CDR3 DNA reads TGTGCCAGCAGCCCCACCGACGGTTACGAGCAGTACTTC.

In its sample, this clonotype was seen a few times. This chain links TRBV29-1 with TRBJ2-5; the match to TRBD1 covers 8 bases. The germline V gene encodes CDR1 SQVTM and CDR2 ANQGSEA. With V trimmed by 3 bases and J by 5 bases, 5 bases remained unmatched. The CDR3 is made up of 13 amino acids. The DNA for the CDR3 is TGCAGCGTTGACCAGGGGGCATGGGAGACCCAGTACTTC. It encodes CSVDQGAWETQYF.

This clonotype was seen a handful of times. The genes are TRBV24-1 and TRBJ2-1, with 12 bases aligning to TRBD2. Per germline, CDR1 KGHDR and CDR2 SFDVKD. The V gene end was trimmed by 2 bases and the J gene end by 0 bases; junction bases not matched to a gene: 7. The CDR3 totals 19 residues. CDR3 sequence reads: CATSDWGTSGQSSYNEQFF. The CDR3 region has the DNA TGTGCCACCAGTGATTGGGGGACTAGCGGGCAAAGCTCCTACAATGAGCAGTTCTTC.

On this clonotype itself: Possible read error: a much larger clone is one base away. The chain couples TRBV7-9 to TRBJ2-5, with D maybe TRBD1 (6 bases). The end of the DNA is better explained by TRBJ2-1, so the J call may be wrong. CDR1 is SEHNR and CDR2 is FQNEAQ in the germline V gene (reference sequence). This CDR3 has 16 residues. Written as DNA, the CDR3 is TGTGCCAGCAGCTTAGCGGAGCGCCAGGGGATGGAGACCCAGTTCTTC. Residues: CASSLAERQGMETQFF.

The genes are TRBV11-2 and TRBJ1-1; no clear D gene. Trimming removed 2 bases at V and 5 bases at J, with 9 bases between. Germline V gene lookup returns CDR1 SGHAT and CDR2 FQNNGV. The CDR3 contains 13 residues. The CDR3 nucleotides read TGTGCCAGCAGCTTATCCCCCGGTACTGAAGCTTTCTTT. It codes for CASSLSPGTEAFF.

V usage is TRBV29-1 and J usage is TRBJ2-7; D may correspond to TRBD1 or TRBD2 (5 bases each). Germline CDR1 reads SQVTM; CDR2 reads ANQGSEA. Between the trimmed V and J ends, which lost 4 bases and 3 bases, there was a span of 13 bases. The CDR3 has 13 amino acids. CDR3 DNA: TGCAGCGTTGTGGACCGAGGGGTCTACGAGCAGTACTTC. Its translation: CSVVDRGVYEQYF.

This clonotype has a handful of counts. The V call is TRBV15, the J call TRBJ2-4; D is unclear. Trimming pared 6 bases from V and 0 bases from J, leaving 9 bases between. Germline CDR1 LNHNV, CDR2 YYDKDF (reference sequence). The CDR3 spans 14 residues. In DNA, the CDR3 is TGTGCCACCAGGGGCGGTTTAGCCAAAAACATTCAGTACTTC. Protein sequence: CATRGGLAKNIQYF.

The chain carries TRBV13 and TRBJ2-7; no definite D call. The germline CDR1 and CDR2 sequences are PRHDT and FYEKMQ (reference sequence). V was cut by 4 bases and J by 7 bases, with 11 bases left in between. This CDR3 is built from 12 residues. The CDR3 region has the DNA TGTGCCAGCAGCTGGGGTTTACGGGAGCAGTACTTC. This codes for CASSWGLREQYF.

The chain uses TRBV4-3 and TRBJ2-5; 7 bases agree with TRBD2. This CDR3 is 14 amino acids long. Trimming took 0 bases from V and 4 from J; bases not matched to a gene: 2. Germline-derived CDR1 and CDR2 are LGHNA and YSLEER. The CDR3 region is CASSQDPSGETQYF. The CDR3, as DNA: TGCGCCAGCAGCCAAGATCCTAGCGGAGAGACCCAGTACTTC.

This clonotype was recorded once. The gene calls are TRBV9 and TRBJ2-2, with D unresolved. The CDR3 loop spans 16 amino acids. Deletions cut 0 bases from V and 7 bases from J, with 16 bases between. Germline values: CDR1 SGDLS, CDR2 YYNGEE. CDR3 sequence: CASSVAGFSPVGELFF. CDR3 DNA: TGTGCCAGCAGCGTAGCTGGATTCAGTCCGGTCGGGGAGCTGTTTTTT.

This clonotype occurred many times. This chain joins TRBV7-9 and TRBJ2-1, with TRBD1 matching 7 bases. In germline, CDR1 is SEHNR, CDR2 FQNEAQ (reference sequence). The CDR3 extends over 15 amino acids. V gave up 5 bases and J gave up 7 bases; unmatched junction bases: 11. CDR3 region: CASSQSGQVANEQFF. The CDR3 nucleotides read TGTGCCAGCAGCCAATCTGGACAGGTTGCGAATGAGCAGTTCTTC.

This clonotype turned up a few times. The V and J genes are TRBV29-1 and TRBJ1-3, with D possibly matching TRBD1 (6 bases). Trimming stripped 4 bases from V and 0 bases from J, with 10 bases between. In germline, CDR1 is SQVTM, CDR2 ANQGSEA. This CDR3 has 14 amino acids. CDR3 nucleotides: TGCAGCGTTGGCGGGGACATCTCTGGAAACACCATATATTTT. It yields the protein CSVGGDISGNTIYF.

This clonotype was seen a handful of times. CDR3 protein: CATSTDRDSKYEQYF. The CDR3 DNA follows: TGTGCCACCAGCACTGATCGGGACTCCAAATACGAGCAGTACTTC. V usage is TRBV15 and J usage is TRBJ2-7, with D possibly matching TRBD2 (6 bases). The CDR3 is 15 amino acids. The V and J ends lost 4 bases and 4 bases respectively, with 17 bases between them. Germline V lookup: CDR1 LNHNV, CDR2 YYDKDF (reference sequence).

This clonotype was seen ten or more times. The chain couples TRBV12-3 or TRBV12-4 to TRBJ2-3, with D possibly being TRBD2 (5 bases). This CDR3 contains 15 residues. Deletions cut 5 bases from V and 1 base from J, with 13 bases between. The CDR3 DNA is TGTGCCAGCAGTGCGGCCCCCGGGGGCACAGATACGCAGTATTTT. Amino acid sequence: CASSAAPGGTDTQYF.

The CDR3 spells CASSQRLGADHYYGYTF. DNA of the CDR3: TGTGCCAGCAGCCAACGCTTGGGGGCCGACCACTACTATGGCTACACCTTC. This chain links TRBV3-1 with TRBJ1-2; tentative D call: TRBD1 (6 bases). The germline V and J ends were trimmed by 2 bases and 3 bases, with 19 bases remaining between them. CDR3 size: 17 residues. Germline CDR1 is LGHDT and CDR2 is YNNKEL (reference sequence). Filled out from reference TRBV3-1 and TRBJ1-2, the complete variable domain reads DTAVSQTPKYLVTQMGNDKSIKCEQNLGHDTMYWYKQDSKKFLKIMFSYNNKELIINETVPNRFSPKSPDKAHLNLHINSLELGDSAVYFCASSQRLGADHYYGYTFGSGTRLTVV.

The sample holds a few counts of this clonotype. The V call is TRBV6-2 or TRBV6-3, the J call TRBJ2-1; D is unclear. The CDR3 has 14 amino acids. Germline V gene sequence: CDR1 MNHEY, CDR2 SVGEGT. V was trimmed by 8 bases and J by 4 bases, leaving 15 bases between them. The CDR3 spells CASRGVIRYNEQFF. The CDR3 coding sequence is TGTGCCAGCCGTGGAGTGATTCGATACAATGAGCAGTTCTTC.

This clonotype has a count of ten or more. The chain combines TRBV7-9 with TRBJ2-5, with D tentatively TRBD2 (5 bases). With 1 base removed from V and 5 bases from J, the gap between germline ends came to 5 bases. The CDR3 extends over 12 amino acids. CDR1 and CDR2 (germline): SEHNR, FQNEAQ (reference sequence). CDR3 residues: CASSLGRETQYF. Written as DNA, the CDR3 is TGTGCCAGCAGCTTAGGGAGGGAGACCCAGTACTTC.

A few counts support this clonotype. J is TRBJ2-7 and V is TRBV10-3, with 10 bases that match TRBD1. CDR1 and CDR2 from the germline V gene are ENHRY and SYGVKD. This CDR3 has 16 amino acids. Trimming took 2 bases from V and 4 from J; bases not matched to a gene: 8. The DNA for the CDR3 is TGTGCCATCAGTGAGCCCCGGAGACAGGGGGCTTACGAGCAGTACTTC. It yields the protein CAISEPRRQGAYEQYF.